These T cell receptor beta chains were read from a single sample in a study of T cells after posttransplantation cyclophosphamide. TCRdb's copy holds only in-frame clones and misses some; the assay was immunoSEQ multiplex PCR. Recorded here are approximately 8,400 clones, none singletons. The sample here was PBMCs, taken 94 days after allogeneic stem cell transplant with posttransplant cyclophosphamide. The receptor source for this set is a female patient between 60 and 69 years old who received an allogeneic stem cell transplant from an unrelated donor, was CMV-positive, and had acute GVHD only. Some T cells may be provided by the graft donor. Each CDR3 is given with its conserved first and last residue. A D gene is named only where the DNA matches it firmly. Clone size appears in some rows only: once, few, many, or a class for an expanded clone.

j_gene,d_gene,v_gene,abundance,CDR3aa,CDR3nt
TRBJ2-2,.,TRBV7-6,many,CASSLSGLTGELFF,TGTGCCAGCAGCTTATCCGGACTTACCGGGGAGCTGTTTTTT
TRBJ2-7,.,TRBV5-1,many,CASSLGGVGSYEQYF,TGCGCCAGCAGCTTGGGCGGGGTCGGTTCTTACGAGCAGTACTTC
TRBJ2-7,TRBD2,TRBV9,many,CASSVGSSGSPSSYEQYF,TGTGCCAGCAGCGTAGGTTCTAGCGGGAGCCCCAGCTCCTACGAGCAGTACTTC
TRBJ1-1,.,TRBV5-6,few,CASSLGQPNTEAFF,TGTGCCAGCAGCTTGGGACAGCCGAACACTGAAGCTTTCTTT
TRBJ2-3,.,TRBV25-1,.,CASDSSGSTDTQYF,TGTGCCAGTGACTCCAGCGGGAGCACAGATACGCAGTATTTT
TRBJ1-5,.,TRBV7-3,medium-sized,CASSLSPEGNQPQHF,TGTGCCAGCAGCTTAAGCCCTGAGGGCAATCAGCCCCAGCATTTT
TRBJ2-1,.,TRBV30,few,CASSGPGGEQFF,TGTGCCTCCAGCGGTCCCGGCGGTGAGCAGTTCTTC
TRBJ2-3,.,TRBV9,.,CASSVGLTRTTDTQYF,TGTGCCAGCAGCGTAGGCCTGACTAGGACCACAGATACGCAGTATTTT
TRBJ1-1,TRBD1,TRBV2,many,CASSETKAGQAMNTEAFF,TGTGCCAGCAGCGAAACTAAAGCGGGACAGGCCATGAACACTGAAGCTTTCTTT
TRBJ2-3,.,TRBV24-1,many,CATSDPNTQYF,TGTGCCACCAGTGACCCAAATACGCAGTATTTT
TRBJ1-5,TRBD1,TRBV19,many,CASSISGGQPQHF,TGTGCCAGTAGTATATCAGGGGGACAGCCCCAGCATTTT
TRBJ2-1,TRBD2,TRBV2,many,CASRQGSGVYNEQFF,TGTGCCAGCAGACAAGGGAGCGGGGTTTACAATGAGCAGTTCTTC
TRBJ2-5,TRBD1,TRBV5-4,many,CASSFTGEETQYF,TGTGCCAGCAGCTTTACAGGGGAGGAGACCCAGTACTTC
TRBJ2-7,TRBD2,TRBV12-3/TRBV12-4,many,CASSPRGGGFEQYF,TGTGCCAGCAGTCCCCGGGGCGGGGGTTTCGAGCAGTACTTC
TRBJ2-1,TRBD2,TRBV4-3,many,CASSPRTSSLPGEFF,TGCGCCAGCAGCCCCCGGACTAGCTCCCTCCCAGGTGAGTTCTTC